This entry lists 12 T cell receptor beta chains sequenced from one sample in a study of T-cell reconstitution after alpha-beta-depleted transplantation in children. Preparation of the TCRbeta library used unique molecular identifiers. TCRdb called the PCR reads again in MiXCR, with one record for every CDR3 protein. This sample has over 85,000 distinct CDR3 sequences, with 10% found just once. The sequenced sample was PBMCs from the stem cell graft donor, obtained from the stem cell graft. The receptor source for this set is a human donor who donated a stem cell graft to a child with acute lymphoblastic leukemia.

This clonotype showed up many times. The CDR3 DNA reads TGTGCCAGCAGGCCACCTGGGACAGGGGGTACAGATACGCAGTATTTT. The encoded protein is CASRPPGTGGTDTQYF. The chain carries TRBV12-3 or TRBV12-4 and TRBJ2-3, with TRBD1 matching 11 bases. This CDR3 comprises 16 residues. Trimming at V came to 6 bases and at J to 3 bases, leaving 8 bases not matched to a gene.

The chain employs TRBV2 and TRBJ1-5, with TRBD1 identical over 8 bases. Germline V gene lookup returns CDR1 SNHLY and CDR2 FYNNEI. V dropped 8 bases and J dropped 0; count of bases not matched to a gene: 6. The CDR3 extends over 15 amino acids. In DNA, the CDR3 is TGTGCCAGCGGGGACAGGACCCTTAGCAATCAGCCCCAGCATTTT. It translates to CASGDRTLSNQPQHF.

This clonotype was seen at least ten times. The rearrangement uses TRBV18 and TRBJ2-5; D may be TRBD1 (6 bases). Germline V gene sequence: CDR1 KGHSH, CDR2 LQKENI. The CDR3 contains 16 residues. Trimming removed 3 bases from V and 4 bases from J, with 18 bases in between. CDR3 sequence (DNA): TGTGCCAGCTCACCTGGGGACACCCGGGGTGGAGAGACCCAGTACTTC. This sequence encodes CASSPGDTRGGETQYF.

This clonotype was seen ten or more times. The chain joins TRBV20-1 to TRBJ1-5; perhaps TRBD1 as D (5 bases). Per the germline V gene, CDR1 is DFQATT and CDR2 is SNEGSKA (reference sequence). The V end lost 0 bases, the J end lost 7 bases, and 16 bases lay between the germline ends. The CDR3 sequence is 15 residues long. CDR3 DNA sequence: TGCAGTGCTAGAGATACTGGGACGGAAAGCCAGCCCCAGCATTTT. It codes for CSARDTGTESQPQHF.

This clonotype was seen ten or more times. The chain links TRBV20-1 to TRBJ1-6, with D perhaps TRBD1 (6 bases). The CDR3 sequence is 16 residues long. The germline gives CDR1 DFQATT, CDR2 SNEGSKA (reference sequence). Trimming removed 0 bases from V and 9 bases from J, with 18 bases in between. CDR3 nucleotides: TGCAGTGCTAGAGATTTACAGGGAAGATCCGTTTCACCCCTCCACTTT. It codes for CSARDLQGRSVSPLHF.

This clonotype was observed many times. The chain couples TRBV28 to TRBJ1-5; TRBD1 matches at 7 bases. The J segment lost 6 bases and the V segment lost 11 bases, leaving 19 bases of the junction unmatched. Per the germline V gene, CDR1 is MDHEN and CDR2 is SYDVKM. The CDR3 spans 16 residues. The DNA of the CDR3 is TGTGCCCTTGGAGGCGGGACAGCCTGGGCTGGTCAGCCCCAGCATTTT. Translating it yields CALGGGTAWAGQPQHF.

The sample holds many counts of this clonotype. The chain carries TRBV12-3 or TRBV12-4 and TRBJ2-5, with D tentatively TRBD2 (6 bases). The CDR3 consists of 15 residues. V was shortened by 4 bases and J by 2 bases, with 14 bases between the two germline ends. The CDR3 loop reads CASSSSTSRQETQYF. CDR3 sequence (DNA): TGTGCCAGCAGTTCCTCGACTAGTAGGCAAGAGACCCAGTACTTC.

In its sample, this clonotype was seen many times. The chain recombines TRBV4-3 with TRBJ2-1; weak D call: TRBD2 (7 bases). The V gene lost 6 bases and the J gene lost 5 bases, with 20 bases spanning the gap. Per germline, CDR1 LGHNA and CDR2 YSLEER. The CDR3 runs 16 residues. The DNA of the CDR3 is TGCGCCAGCAGTCCCTCCTTCGGGGGGCCCAACAATGAGCAGTTCTTC. It encodes CASSPSFGGPNNEQFF.

In this sample, this clonotype turned up many times. This sequence joins TRBV5-8 and TRBJ2-1; TRBD1 matches at 8 bases. V gave up 4 bases and J gave up 5 bases; unmatched junction bases: 5. Germline CDR1 SGHTS, CDR2 YDEGEE. This CDR3 has 14 residues. The chain's CDR3 is CASSPRDRHNEQFF. The CDR3, as DNA: TGTGCCAGCAGCCCCCGGGACAGGCACAATGAGCAGTTCTTC.

This clonotype was counted many times. The DNA for the CDR3 is TGTGCCAGCTCACCTAATACCCCCTCCTACGAGCAGTACTTC. This encodes CASSPNTPSYEQYF. The gene calls are TRBV18 and TRBJ2-7; no definite D call. Germline-derived CDR1 and CDR2 are KGHSH and LQKENI. Trimming pared 3 bases from V and 0 bases from J, leaving 9 bases between. The CDR3 consists of 14 residues.

This clonotype was detected ten times or more. J is TRBJ1-4 and V is TRBV5-1, with TRBD1 matching over 11 bases. Germline-derived CDR1 and CDR2 are SGHRS and YFSETQ. Trimming removed 4 bases from V and 7 bases from J; junction bases left unmatched: 9. The CDR3 sequence is 16 residues long. CDR3 in DNA: TGCGCCAGCAGCCTCGTCCCGGGACAGGGGGGTGAAAAACTGTTTTTT. Translated, it gives CASSLVPGQGGEKLFF.

This clonotype has a count of ten or more. This chain joins TRBV18 and TRBJ2-7, with 14 bases matching TRBD2. CDR3 length: 16 residues. V dropped 3 bases and J dropped 6; count of bases not matched to a gene: 7. Germline V gene lookup returns CDR1 KGHSH and CDR2 LQKENI. The CDR3 loop is CASSPKGLAGAGEQYF. CDR3 nucleotides: TGTGCCAGCTCACCGAAGGGACTAGCGGGAGCGGGCGAGCAGTACTTC.